Below, 13 T cell receptor beta chains from the same sample are listed, as sequenced in a study of PD-1 blockade in classical Hodgkin lymphoma. All the patients suffered relapse after autologous stem cell transplantation, and brentuximab vedotin exposure differed. The repertoire was sequenced with immunoSEQ multiplex PCR; TCRdb's copy has only in-frame clones and lacks some. In the table there are about 93,000 clones, 81% of which are singletons. The starting material was peripheral blood mononuclear cells (PBMCs), obtained before the second cycle of nivolumab. Receptors originate from a human donor with classical Hodgkin lymphoma.

This clone was counted between two and nine times. V gene TRBV6-6 combines with J gene TRBJ1-2; 7 positions agree with TRBD1. Germline V gives CDR1 MNHNY, CDR2 SVGAGI (reference sequence). The junction had 6 bases not matched to a gene; V was cut back by 4 bases and J by 4 bases. The CDR3 loop spans 14 amino acids. Here the CDR3 DNA reads TGTGCCAGCAGTTCCCTGACAGGGAGCTATGGCTACACCTTC. Amino acids: CASSSLTGSYGYTF.

The V and J genes are TRBV6-4 and TRBJ2-4; 8 bases map to TRBD2. This CDR3 has 17 amino acids. The J segment lost 2 bases and the V segment lost 4 bases, leaving 10 bases of the junction unmatched. The germline V gene has CDR1 MRHNA and CDR2 SNTAGT. The CDR3 region has the DNA TGTGCCAGCAGTGGGGTTGGGGCGGGAGGTCCCAAAAACATTCAGTACTTC. Translated: CASSGVGAGGPKNIQYF.

CDR3 DNA: TGTGCCAGCAGCCCCCGGACTAGCGGCACCTACGAGCAGTACTTC. Translation: CASSPRTSGTYEQYF. The chain has TRBV7-2 and TRBJ2-7; 10 nucleotides match TRBD2. From germline, CDR1 is SGHTA and CDR2 FQGNSA. The CDR3 contains 15 residues. V shed 5 bases and J 2 bases; nucleotides not matched to a gene: 6.

CDR3 bases: TGTGCCAGCAGCTTATTGGCTAGCGGGAATGGTGAGCAGTTCTTC. It encodes CASSLLASGNGEQFF. The chain has TRBV7-2 and TRBJ2-1, with 9 bases lining up with TRBD2. Germline V gene data show CDR1 as SGHTA and CDR2 as FQGNSA. This CDR3 spans 15 amino acids. V shed 2 bases and J 9 bases; nucleotides not matched to a gene: 8.

The CDR3 is CASSPAGPVIQYF. The CDR3 nucleotides read TGTGCCAGCTCACCAGCAGGACCGGTAATTCAGTACTTC. The chain has TRBV18 and TRBJ2-4; D is ambiguous. The CDR3 extends over 13 amino acids. Trimming left V 2 bases short and J 10 bases short, with 12 bases between. Per the germline V gene, CDR1 is KGHSH and CDR2 is LQKENI.

The chain carries TRBV5-6 and TRBJ2-3, with TRBD1 as a possible D gene (6 bases). V was cut by 4 bases and J by 6 bases, with 12 bases left in between. Germline CDR1 reads SGHDT; CDR2 reads YYEEEE. The CDR3 extends over 13 amino acids. The CDR3 protein is CASSGAGDDTQYF. The CDR3 DNA sequence: TGTGCCAGCAGCGGGGCAGGGGACGATACGCAGTATTTT.

The chain recombines TRBV7-9 with TRBJ1-1, with D possibly matching TRBD1 (5 bases). With 1 base removed from V and 1 base from J, the gap between germline ends came to 7 bases. The CDR3 is 14 amino acids. Germline V lookup: CDR1 SEHNR, CDR2 FQNEAQ (reference sequence). As DNA, the CDR3 is TGTGCCAGCAGCTTAGTCAGGGAGAACACTGAAGCTTTCTTT. Translating it yields CASSLVRENTEAFF.

CDR3 nucleotide sequence: TGTGCCAGCAGCCCGTACACAGGGGCGGGAGTAGAGACCCAGTACTTC. As protein: CASSPYTGAGVETQYF. The chain carries TRBV27 and TRBJ2-5; D tentatively reads TRBD1 or TRBD2 (7 bases each). The V end was cut by 6 bases, the J end by 4 bases, with 21 bases between. Germline CDR1 and CDR2: MNHEY and SMNVEV (reference sequence). This CDR3 spans 16 amino acids.

This chain connects TRBV6-6 to TRBJ2-7, with 11 bases identical to TRBD2. The CDR3 is made up of 16 amino acids. Germline loops: CDR1 MNHNY, CDR2 SVGAGI (reference sequence). V trimming: 2 bases; J trimming: 3 bases; junction bases outside the gene matches: 6. CDR3 loop: CASSYGLAGGNYEQYF. The CDR3 DNA sequence: TGTGCCAGCAGTTACGGTCTAGCGGGAGGAAACTACGAGCAGTACTTC.

This clone was detected a few times. The CDR3 bases are TGTGCCAGCTCACCTAATTTGAACACTGAAGCTTTCTTT. This gives the protein CASSPNLNTEAFF. The rearrangement joins TRBV18 to TRBJ1-1; no clear D gene. Between the trimmed V and J ends, which lost 3 bases and 0 bases, there was a span of 5 bases. The CDR3 spans 13 residues. In germline, CDR1 is KGHSH, CDR2 LQKENI.

The chain has TRBV19 and TRBJ2-7; D is perhaps TRBD1 or TRBD2 (5 bases each). This CDR3 has 14 residues. CDR1 LNHDA and CDR2 SQIVND come from the germline V gene (reference sequence). Trimming pared 3 bases from V and 6 bases from J, leaving 15 bases between. The CDR3 region is CASSIGVAGSEQYF. The CDR3 DNA sequence: TGTGCCAGTAGTATTGGAGTGGCAGGGAGCGAGCAGTACTTC. Full variable domain (missing parts from reference TRBV19 and TRBJ2-7): DGGITQSPKYLFRKEGQNVTLSCEQNLNHDAMYWYRQDPGQGLRLIYYSQIVNDFQKGDIAEGYSVSREKKESFPLTVTSAQKNPTAFYLCASSIGVAGSEQYFGPGTRLTVT.

The V gene is TRBV28, the J gene TRBJ2-1; TRBD2 agrees at 11 bases. CDR3 length: 16 residues. V dropped 5 bases and J dropped 5; count of bases not matched to a gene: 8. Germline lookup yields CDR1 MDHEN and CDR2 SYDVKM. CDR3 DNA sequence: TGTGCCAGCAGTCGACTAGCGGGACAGACAAACAATGAGCAGTTCTTC. Its translation is CASSRLAGQTNNEQFF.

J is TRBJ1-4 and V is TRBV9; 9 bases align to TRBD1. The V and J ends lost 4 bases and 6 bases, in that order; junction bases with no gene match: 13. Germline V gene sequence: CDR1 SGDLS, CDR2 YYNGEE. The CDR3 totals 17 residues. The CDR3 reads CASSSRGVGQGYEKLFF. CDR3 DNA sequence: TGTGCCAGCAGCTCCCGAGGGGTGGGACAGGGATATGAAAAACTGTTTTTT.